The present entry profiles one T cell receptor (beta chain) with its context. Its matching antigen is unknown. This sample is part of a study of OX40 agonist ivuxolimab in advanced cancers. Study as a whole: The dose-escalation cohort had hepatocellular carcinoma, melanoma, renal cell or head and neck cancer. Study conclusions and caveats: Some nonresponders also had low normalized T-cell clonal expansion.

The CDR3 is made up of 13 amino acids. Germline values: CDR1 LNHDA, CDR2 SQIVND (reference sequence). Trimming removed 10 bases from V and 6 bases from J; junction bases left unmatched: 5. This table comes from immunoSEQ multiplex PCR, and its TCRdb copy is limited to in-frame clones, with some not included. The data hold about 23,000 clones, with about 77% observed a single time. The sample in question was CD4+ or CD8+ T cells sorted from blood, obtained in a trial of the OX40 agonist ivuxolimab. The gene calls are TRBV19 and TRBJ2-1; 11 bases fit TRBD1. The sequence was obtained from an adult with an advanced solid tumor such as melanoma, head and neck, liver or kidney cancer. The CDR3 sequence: CATTGTGGNEQFF. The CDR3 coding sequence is TGTGCCACCACCGGGACAGGGGGCAATGAGCAGTTCTTC.